Below are 8 T cell receptor beta chains sequenced from a single sample in a study of shared clonotypes between healthy human individuals. TCRdb keeps only in-frame clones here, not all; method: immunoSEQ multiplex PCR. The repertoire holds around 700,000 clones, with roughly 70% as singletons. Input material: memory CD4+ T cells sorted from blood. The sample's subset: CD45RA-negative fraction. Every receptor here comes from a woman aged 30 to 39 in good health.

The chain couples TRBV5-5 to TRBJ1-5; the D is unclear. The V end was cut by 1 base, the J end by 4 bases, with 6 bases between. In germline, CDR1 is SGHKS, CDR2 YYEKEE (reference sequence). The CDR3 is made up of 13 amino acids. CDR3 nucleotide sequence: TGTGCCAGCAGCTTGTCGGGGAATCAGCCCCAGCATTTT. It yields the protein CASSLSGNQPQHF.

The genes are TRBV5-1 and TRBJ2-2; D remains ambiguous. V lost 3 bases, J lost 0 bases, and 9 bases lay in between. Germline V gives CDR1 SGHRS, CDR2 YFSETQ. The CDR3 consists of 15 residues. This CDR3 reads CASSWNNANTGELFF. The CDR3 coding sequence is TGCGCCAGCAGCTGGAATAACGCGAACACCGGGGAGCTGTTTTTT.

The chain links TRBV4-2 to TRBJ2-3, with 9 bases identical to TRBD2. The V gene end was trimmed by 1 base and the J gene end by 2 bases; junction bases not matched to a gene: 13. Germline CDR1 LGHNA, CDR2 YNFKEQ. The CDR3 loop spans 19 amino acids. The CDR3 DNA follows: TGTGCCAGCAGCCAAGTCTGGGTAGCGGGAGATGGTTCCACAGATACGCAGTATTTT. This codes for CASSQVWVAGDGSTDTQYF.

V is TRBV5-1 and J is TRBJ2-1, with TRBD2 as a possible D gene (6 bases). Germline CDR1 is SGHRS and CDR2 is YFSETQ. The CDR3 is 14 amino acids. Trimming stripped 4 bases from V and 6 bases from J, with 14 bases between. The CDR3 protein is CASSLGTEFNEQFF. CDR3 sequence (DNA): TGCGCCAGCAGCCTTGGGACTGAATTCAATGAGCAGTTCTTC.

A few counts support this clone. The chain has TRBV13 and TRBJ2-3, with a tentative D call TRBD2 (7 bases). The V end was cut by 5 bases, the J end by 2 bases, with 20 bases between. CDR1 is PRHDT, CDR2 FYEKMQ, per germline (reference sequence). The CDR3 extends over 17 amino acids. The CDR3 reads CASSPRSGKGVTDTQYF. The CDR3 DNA reads TGTGCCAGCAGCCCCCGAAGCGGGAAGGGGGTCACAGATACGCAGTATTTT.

The chain links TRBV4-1 to TRBJ1-5, with no clear D. V was pared by 3 bases and J by 1 base, with 7 bases between. Germline assignment: CDR1 MGHRA and CDR2 YSYEKL. The CDR3 runs to 14 residues. CDR3 region: CASSHTGSNQPQHF. The CDR3 DNA reads as TGCGCCAGCAGCCATACCGGGAGCAATCAGCCCCAGCATTTT.

The gene calls are TRBV19 and TRBJ2-3, with TRBD2 identical over 14 bases. Germline CDR1 and CDR2: LNHDA and SQIVND (reference sequence). This CDR3 contains 16 residues. Trimming removed 3 bases from V and 5 bases from J; junction bases left unmatched: 4. The CDR3 DNA reads TGTGCCAGTAGTATTAGACTAGCGGGAGGGGGAGATACGCAGTATTTT. This translates into CASSIRLAGGGDTQYF.

For this clone: Within the sample, other DNA sequences also encode this same CDR3. The J gene is TRBJ1-1, the V gene TRBV5-1; D unclear. V was trimmed by 7 bases and J by 0 bases, leaving 10 bases between them. The CDR3 is 13 residues long. The V gene's germline CDR1 is SGHRS and CDR2 YFSETQ. CDR3 loop: CASSGRVNTEAFF. DNA for the CDR3: TGCGCCAGCTCTGGGAGGGTGAACACTGAAGCTTTCTTT.